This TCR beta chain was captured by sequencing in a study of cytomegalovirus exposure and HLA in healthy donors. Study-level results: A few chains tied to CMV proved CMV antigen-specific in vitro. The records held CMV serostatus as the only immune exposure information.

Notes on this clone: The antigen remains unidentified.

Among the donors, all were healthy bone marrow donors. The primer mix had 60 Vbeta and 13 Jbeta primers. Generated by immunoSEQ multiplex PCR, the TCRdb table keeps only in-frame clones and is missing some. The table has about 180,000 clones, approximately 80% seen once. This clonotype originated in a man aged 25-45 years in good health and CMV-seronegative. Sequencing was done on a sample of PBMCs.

The CDR3 is CASSYSWTQDQPQHF. In DNA, the CDR3 is TGTGCCAGCAGTTACTCGTGGACACAAGATCAGCCCCAGCATTTT. This chain joins TRBV6-5 and TRBJ1-5, with D possibly TRBD1 on 5 matching bases. V shed 0 bases and J shed 5 bases, with 11 bases lying between them. CDR3 size: 15 residues. In germline, CDR1 is MNHEY, CDR2 SVGAGI.